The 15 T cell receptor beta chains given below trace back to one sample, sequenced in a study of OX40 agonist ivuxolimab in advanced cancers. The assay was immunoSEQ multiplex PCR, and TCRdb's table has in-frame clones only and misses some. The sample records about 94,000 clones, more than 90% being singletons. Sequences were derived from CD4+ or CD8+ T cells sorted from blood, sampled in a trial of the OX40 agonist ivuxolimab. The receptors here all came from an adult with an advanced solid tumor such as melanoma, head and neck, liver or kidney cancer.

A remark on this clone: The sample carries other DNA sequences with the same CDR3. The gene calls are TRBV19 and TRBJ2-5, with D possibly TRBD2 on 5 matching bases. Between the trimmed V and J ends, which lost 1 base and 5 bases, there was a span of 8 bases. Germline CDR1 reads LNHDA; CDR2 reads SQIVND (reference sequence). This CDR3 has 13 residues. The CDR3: CASSIAGGETQYF. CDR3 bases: TGTGCCAGTAGTATAGCCGGCGGGGAGACCCAGTACTTC.

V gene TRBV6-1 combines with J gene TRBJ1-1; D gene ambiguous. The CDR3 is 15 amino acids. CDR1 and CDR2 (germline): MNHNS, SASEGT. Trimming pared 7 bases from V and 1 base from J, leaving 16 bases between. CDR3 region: CASTNSGVWNTEAFF. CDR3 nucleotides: TGTGCCAGCACCAACTCTGGGGTTTGGAACACTGAAGCTTTCTTT.

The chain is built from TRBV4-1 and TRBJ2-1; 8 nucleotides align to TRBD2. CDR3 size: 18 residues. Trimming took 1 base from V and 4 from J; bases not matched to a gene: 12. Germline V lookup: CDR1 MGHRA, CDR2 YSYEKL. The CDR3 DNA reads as TGCGCCAGCAGCCAAGGGTCGGGCGCGGGAGGACTGTACAATGAGCAGTTCTTC. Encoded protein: CASSQGSGAGGLYNEQFF.

CDR3 region: CASSIPGTVNTEAFF. The CDR3 DNA reads TGTGCCAGTAGTATCCCAGGGACGGTGAACACTGAAGCTTTCTTT. The chain is built from TRBV19 and TRBJ1-1, with D possibly being TRBD1 (5 bases). Germline V gene lookup returns CDR1 LNHDA and CDR2 SQIVND (reference sequence). The CDR3 length is 15 residues. V was cut by 3 bases and J by 0 bases, with 11 bases left in between. Full variable domain (missing parts from reference TRBV19 and TRBJ1-1): DGGITQSPKYLFRKEGQNVTLSCEQNLNHDAMYWYRQDPGQGLRLIYYSQIVNDFQKGDIAEGYSVSREKKESFPLTVTSAQKNPTAFYLCASSIPGTVNTEAFFGQGTRLTVV.

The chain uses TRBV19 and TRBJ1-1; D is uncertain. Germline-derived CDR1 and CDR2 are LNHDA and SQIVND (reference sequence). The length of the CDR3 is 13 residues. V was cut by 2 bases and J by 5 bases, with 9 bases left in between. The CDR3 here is CASSISSITEAFF. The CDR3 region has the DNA TGTGCCAGTAGTATATCATCGATAACTGAAGCTTTCTTT.

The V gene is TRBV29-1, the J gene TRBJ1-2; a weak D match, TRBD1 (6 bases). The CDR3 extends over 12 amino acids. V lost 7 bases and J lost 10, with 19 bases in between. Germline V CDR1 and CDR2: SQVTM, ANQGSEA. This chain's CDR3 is CSAPGGGDDYTF. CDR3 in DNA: TGCAGCGCCCCGGGAGGGGGGGACGACTACACCTTC.

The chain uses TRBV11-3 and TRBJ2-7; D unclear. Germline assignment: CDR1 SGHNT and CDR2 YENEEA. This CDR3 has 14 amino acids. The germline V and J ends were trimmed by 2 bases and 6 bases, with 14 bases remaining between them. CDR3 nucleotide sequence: TGTGCCAGCAGCTTAATCAGGCCCTTCATCGAGCAGTACTTC. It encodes CASSLIRPFIEQYF.

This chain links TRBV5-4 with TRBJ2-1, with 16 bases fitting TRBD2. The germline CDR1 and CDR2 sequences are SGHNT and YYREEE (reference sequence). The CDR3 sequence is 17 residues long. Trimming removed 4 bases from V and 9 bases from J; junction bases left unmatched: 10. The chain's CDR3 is CASSGYGTSGRGVEQFF. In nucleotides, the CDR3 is TGTGCCAGCAGCGGATACGGGACTAGCGGGAGGGGGGTTGAGCAGTTCTTC.

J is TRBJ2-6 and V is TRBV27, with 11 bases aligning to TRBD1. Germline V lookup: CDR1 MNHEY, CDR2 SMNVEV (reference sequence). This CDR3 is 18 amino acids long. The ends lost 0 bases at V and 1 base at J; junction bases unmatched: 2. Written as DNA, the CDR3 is TGTGCCAGCAGTTTATCGGGGACAGGGGGGTCTGGGGCCAACGTCCTGACTTTC. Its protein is CASSLSGTGGSGANVLTF.

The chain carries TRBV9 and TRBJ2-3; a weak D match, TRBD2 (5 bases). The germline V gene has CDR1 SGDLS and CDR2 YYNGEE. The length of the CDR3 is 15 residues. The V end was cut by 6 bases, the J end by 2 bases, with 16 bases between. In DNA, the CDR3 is TGTGCCAGCACACCCGGGGTGGCACACACAGATACGCAGTATTTT. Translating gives CASTPGVAHTDTQYF.

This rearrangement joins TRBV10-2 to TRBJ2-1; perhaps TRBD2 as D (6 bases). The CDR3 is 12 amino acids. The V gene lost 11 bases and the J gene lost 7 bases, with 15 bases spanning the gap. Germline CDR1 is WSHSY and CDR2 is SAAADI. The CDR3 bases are TGCGCCGGAGGGGCCTTTAAAAATGAGCAGTTCTTC. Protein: CAGGAFKNEQFF.

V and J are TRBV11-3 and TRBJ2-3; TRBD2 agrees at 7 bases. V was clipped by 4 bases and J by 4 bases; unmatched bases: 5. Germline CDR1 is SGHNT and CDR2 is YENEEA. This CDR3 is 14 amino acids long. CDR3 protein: CASSSTSASDTQYF. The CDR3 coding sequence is TGTGCCAGCAGCTCCACTAGCGCCTCAGATACGCAGTATTTT.

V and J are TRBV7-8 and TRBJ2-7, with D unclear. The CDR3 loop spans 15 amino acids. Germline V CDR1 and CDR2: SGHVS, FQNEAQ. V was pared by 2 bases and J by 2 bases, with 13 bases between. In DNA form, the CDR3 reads TGTGCCAGCAGCTTATCCCTTGGTGGACCCTACGAGCAGTACTTC. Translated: CASSLSLGGPYEQYF. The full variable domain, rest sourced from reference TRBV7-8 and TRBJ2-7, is GAGVSQSPRYKVAKRGQDVALRCDPISGHVSLFWYQQALGQGPEFLTYFQNEAQLDKSGLPSDRFFAERPEGSVSTLKIQRTQQEDSAVYLCASSLSLGGPYEQYFGPGTRLTVT.

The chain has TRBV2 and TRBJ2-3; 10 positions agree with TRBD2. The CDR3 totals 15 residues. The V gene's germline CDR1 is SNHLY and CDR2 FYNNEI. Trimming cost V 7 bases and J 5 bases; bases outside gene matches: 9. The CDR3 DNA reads TGTGCCAGCACGGGGGCTAGCGGGAGAGGAGATACGCAGTATTTT. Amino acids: CASTGASGRGDTQYF. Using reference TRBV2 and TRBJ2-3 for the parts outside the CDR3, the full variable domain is EPEVTQTPSHQVTQMGQEVILRCVPISNHLYFYWYRQILGQKVEFLVSFYNNEISEKSEIFDDQFSVERPDGSNFTLKIRSTKLEDSAMYFCASTGASGRGDTQYFGPGTRLTVL.

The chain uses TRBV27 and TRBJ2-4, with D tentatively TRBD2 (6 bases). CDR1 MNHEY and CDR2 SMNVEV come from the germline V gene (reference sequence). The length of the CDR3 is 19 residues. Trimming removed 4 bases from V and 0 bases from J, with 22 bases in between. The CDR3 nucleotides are TGTGCCAGCAGTTCCCTAGACATGGGACTGTCTCTAGCCAAAAACATTCAGTACTTC. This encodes CASSSLDMGLSLAKNIQYF.